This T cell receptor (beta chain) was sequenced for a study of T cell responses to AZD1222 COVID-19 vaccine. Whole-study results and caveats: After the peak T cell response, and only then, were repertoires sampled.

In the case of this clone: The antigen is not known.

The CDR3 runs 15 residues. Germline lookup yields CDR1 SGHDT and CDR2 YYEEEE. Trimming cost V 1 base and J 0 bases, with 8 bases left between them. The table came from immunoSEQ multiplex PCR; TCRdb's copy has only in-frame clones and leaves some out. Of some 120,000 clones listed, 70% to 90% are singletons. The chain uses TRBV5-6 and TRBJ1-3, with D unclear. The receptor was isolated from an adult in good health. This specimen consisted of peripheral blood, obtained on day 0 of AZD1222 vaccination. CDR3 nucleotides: TGTGCCAGCAGCTTGCTGGTCATCTCTGGAAACACCATATATTTT. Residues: CASSLLVISGNTIYF. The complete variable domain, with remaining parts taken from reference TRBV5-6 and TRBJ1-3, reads DAGVTQSPTHLIKTRGQQVTLRCSPKSGHDTVSWYQQALGQGPQFIFQYYEEEERQRGNFPDRFSGHQFPNYSSELNVNALLLGDSALYLCASSLLVISGNTIYFGEGSWLTVV.